A selection of T cell receptor beta chains follows, all from one sample in a study of blood T cell repertoires in COVID-19. The assay was immunoSEQ multiplex PCR, and TCRdb's table has in-frame clones only and misses some. The table lists about 370,000 clones, almost 90% of them singletons. Sequencing was done on a sample of peripheral blood. The receptors derive from a man aged 18 to 29 with active or convalescent COVID-19. The CDR3 runs from the conserved cysteine through the conserved F or W. Fields, in order: clone size, J gene, D gene, V gene, CDR3 protein, CDR3 DNA. A D gene is named only where the DNA matches it firmly. Size is stated for part of the rows, as once, few or many counts, or as a class when the clone is expanded.

abundance: -
j_gene: TRBJ1-5
d_gene: -
v_gene: TRBV5-1
CDR3aa: CASSLGEGNQPQHF
CDR3nt: TGCGCCAGCAGCTTGGGGGAGGGCAATCAGCCCCAGCATTTT

abundance: -
j_gene: TRBJ2-2
d_gene: TRBD2
v_gene: TRBV14
CDR3aa: CASSQVRPGGPGELFF
CDR3nt: TGTGCCAGCAGCCAAGTCAGGCCGGGAGGACCCGGGGAGCTGTTTTTT

abundance: -
j_gene: TRBJ2-7
d_gene: -
v_gene: TRBV30
CDR3aa: CAWSLSSGQYEQYF
CDR3nt: TGTGCCTGGAGTCTGTCTAGCGGACAGTACGAGCAGTACTTC

abundance: -
j_gene: TRBJ1-1
d_gene: -
v_gene: TRBV24-1
CDR3aa: CATSDFRGTFF
CDR3nt: TGTGCCACCAGTGATTTCCGGGGAACTTTCTTT

abundance: -
j_gene: TRBJ2-1
d_gene: -
v_gene: TRBV7-9
CDR3aa: CASSIRGNEQFF
CDR3nt: TGTGCCAGCAGTATCAGGGGAAATGAGCAGTTCTTC

abundance: -
j_gene: TRBJ1-5
d_gene: -
v_gene: TRBV19
CDR3aa: CASNPDSLQPQHF
CDR3nt: TGTGCCAGTAACCCGGACAGTCTCCAGCCCCAGCATTTT

abundance: few
j_gene: TRBJ1-2
d_gene: -
v_gene: TRBV7-2
CDR3aa: CASSLGISEDGYTF
CDR3nt: TGTGCCAGCAGCTTAGGGATCTCAGAGGATGGCTACACCTTC

abundance: -
j_gene: TRBJ2-3
d_gene: TRBD1
v_gene: TRBV7-3
CDR3aa: CASSPGTGSSTDTQYF
CDR3nt: TGTGCCAGCAGCCCCGGGACAGGTTCTAGCACAGATACGCAGTATTTT

abundance: -
j_gene: TRBJ2-3
d_gene: -
v_gene: TRBV7-2
CDR3aa: CASSLGGRGASTDTQYF
CDR3nt: TGTGCCAGCAGCTTAGGGGGCAGGGGCGCAAGCACAGATACGCAGTATTTT

abundance: -
j_gene: TRBJ1-4
d_gene: -
v_gene: TRBV4-1
CDR3aa: CASSHGKGRVNEKLFF
CDR3nt: TGCGCCAGCAGCCACGGGAAAGGGCGGGTTAATGAAAAACTGTTTTTT

abundance: -
j_gene: TRBJ2-3
d_gene: TRBD2
v_gene: TRBV4-3
CDR3aa: CASSRTVAGGLTDTQYF
CDR3nt: TGCGCCAGCAGCCGTACGGTAGCGGGGGGTTTAACAGATACGCAGTATTTT

abundance: -
j_gene: TRBJ2-5
d_gene: TRBD2
v_gene: TRBV7-6
CDR3aa: CASSLARGLAATQYF
CDR3nt: TGTGCCAGCAGCTTAGCTAGGGGACTAGCAGCGACCCAGTACTTC

abundance: -
j_gene: TRBJ2-5
d_gene: TRBD2
v_gene: TRBV4-1
CDR3aa: CASSPLGLNQETQYF
CDR3nt: TGCGCCAGCAGCCCTCTGGGACTAAACCAAGAGACCCAGTACTTC

abundance: -
j_gene: TRBJ2-2
d_gene: -
v_gene: TRBV29-1
CDR3aa: CSSRTGLAGELFF
CDR3nt: TGCAGCTCCAGAACAGGGTTGGCCGGGGAGCTGTTTTTT

abundance: -
j_gene: TRBJ2-7
d_gene: TRBD2
v_gene: TRBV7-3
CDR3aa: CASSAVAGGRNEQYF
CDR3nt: TGTGCCAGCAGCGCCGTGGCGGGAGGACGGAACGAGCAGTACTTC

abundance: -
j_gene: TRBJ1-5
d_gene: -
v_gene: TRBV6-5
CDR3aa: CASSQLQGMGQPQHF
CDR3nt: TGTGCCAGCAGTCAGTTACAGGGTATGGGTCAGCCCCAGCATTTT

abundance: -
j_gene: TRBJ1-5
d_gene: TRBD1
v_gene: TRBV7-6
CDR3aa: CASSLEQGQGQPQHF
CDR3nt: TGTGCCAGCAGTCTAGAACAGGGGCAGGGTCAGCCCCAGCATTTT

abundance: once
j_gene: TRBJ2-3
d_gene: -
v_gene: TRBV19
CDR3aa: CASSIERQGTDTQYF
CDR3nt: TGTGCCAGTAGTATAGAGCGGCAGGGAACAGATACGCAGTATTTT

abundance: -
j_gene: TRBJ1-2
d_gene: TRBD1
v_gene: TRBV5-6
CDR3aa: CASSWRRAGGGYTF
CDR3nt: TGTGCCAGCAGCTGGCGCCGGGCAGGGGGAGGCTACACCTTC

abundance: -
j_gene: TRBJ1-4
d_gene: TRBD1
v_gene: TRBV18
CDR3aa: CASSPGTGGTNEKLFF
CDR3nt: TGTGCCAGCTCGCCCGGGACAGGGGGCACTAATGAAAAACTGTTTTTT

abundance: -
j_gene: TRBJ1-5
d_gene: -
v_gene: TRBV21-1
CDR3aa: CASSKWTSFSNQPQHF
CDR3nt: TGTGCCAGCAGCAAGTGGACAAGTTTTAGCAATCAGCCCCAGCATTTT

abundance: -
j_gene: TRBJ1-6
d_gene: -
v_gene: TRBV6-2/TRBV6-3
CDR3aa: CASSYIGQGQSPRRSPLHF
CDR3nt: TGTGCCAGCAGTTATATTGGGCAGGGACAAAGCCCCCGGCGGTCACCCCTCCACTTT

abundance: -
j_gene: TRBJ1-1
d_gene: -
v_gene: TRBV4-1
CDR3aa: CASSHPTGKAFF
CDR3nt: TGCGCCAGCAGCCACCCGACCGGGAAGGCTTTCTTT

abundance: few
j_gene: TRBJ2-3
d_gene: -
v_gene: TRBV6-4
CDR3aa: CASSPQGTDTQYF
CDR3nt: TGTGCCAGCAGCCCCCAGGGCACAGATACGCAGTATTTT

abundance: once
j_gene: TRBJ2-1
d_gene: TRBD2
v_gene: TRBV7-3
CDR3aa: CASSFPGLGNEQFF
CDR3nt: TGTGCCAGCAGCTTCCCGGGACTAGGAAATGAGCAGTTCTTC

abundance: once
j_gene: TRBJ2-4
d_gene: TRBD2
v_gene: TRBV5-4
CDR3aa: CASSFSGGENIQYF
CDR3nt: TGTGCCAGCAGCTTTAGCGGGGGTGAAAACATTCAGTACTTC

abundance: -
j_gene: TRBJ1-5
d_gene: TRBD1
v_gene: TRBV7-8
CDR3aa: CASSEPGQAGNQPQHF
CDR3nt: TGTGCCAGCAGCGAACCGGGACAGGCGGGCAATCAGCCCCAGCATTTT

abundance: -
j_gene: TRBJ2-5
d_gene: TRBD1
v_gene: TRBV7-9
CDR3aa: CASSLGDRGPQETQYF
CDR3nt: TGTGCCAGCAGCTTAGGGGACAGGGGCCCCCAAGAGACCCAGTACTTC

abundance: -
j_gene: TRBJ1-1
d_gene: TRBD1
v_gene: TRBV6-5
CDR3aa: CASSRDRGGTEAFF
CDR3nt: TGTGCCAGCAGTAGAGACAGGGGTGGCACTGAAGCTTTCTTT

abundance: -
j_gene: TRBJ1-2
d_gene: -
v_gene: TRBV24-1
CDR3aa: CATSSAGLDYGYTF
CDR3nt: TGTGCCACCAGCTCCGCGGGGTTGGACTATGGCTACACCTTC

abundance: -
j_gene: TRBJ2-7
d_gene: TRBD2
v_gene: TRBV7-9
CDR3aa: CASSLALIAGVKTYEQYF
CDR3nt: TGTGCCAGCAGCTTAGCGTTAATAGCGGGAGTAAAGACCTACGAGCAGTACTTC

abundance: -
j_gene: TRBJ2-5
d_gene: TRBD2
v_gene: TRBV29-1
CDR3aa: CSVVVSGRANLVRETQYF
CDR3nt: TGCAGCGTTGTGGTTAGCGGGAGGGCCAATCTAGTCAGGGAGACCCAGTACTTC

abundance: -
j_gene: TRBJ1-1
d_gene: -
v_gene: TRBV11-2
CDR3aa: CASTMVRGHTEAFF
CDR3nt: TGTGCCAGCACCATGGTAAGGGGTCACACTGAAGCTTTCTTT

abundance: -
j_gene: TRBJ2-7
d_gene: TRBD1
v_gene: TRBV9
CDR3aa: CASSPWLDRVAYEQYF
CDR3nt: TGTGCCAGCAGCCCCTGGCTCGACAGGGTGGCGTACGAGCAGTACTTC

abundance: -
j_gene: TRBJ2-1
d_gene: -
v_gene: TRBV28
CDR3aa: CASRTEYNEQFF
CDR3nt: TGTGCCAGCAGGACAGAGTACAATGAGCAGTTCTTC

abundance: -
j_gene: TRBJ2-1
d_gene: -
v_gene: TRBV6-4
CDR3aa: CASRLADGVDEQFF
CDR3nt: TGTGCCAGCAGACTAGCCGACGGAGTCGATGAGCAGTTCTTC

abundance: -
j_gene: TRBJ2-3
d_gene: -
v_gene: TRBV4-3
CDR3aa: CASSLSGGTDTQYF
CDR3nt: TGCGCCAGCAGCCTGTCGGGAGGCACAGATACGCAGTATTTT

abundance: -
j_gene: TRBJ2-3
d_gene: -
v_gene: TRBV7-9
CDR3aa: CASSLWSGGADTQYF
CDR3nt: TGTGCCAGCAGCTTATGGTCGGGTGGCGCAGATACGCAGTATTTT

abundance: -
j_gene: TRBJ2-1
d_gene: -
v_gene: TRBV7-6
CDR3aa: CASSLSGGASYNEQFF
CDR3nt: TGTGCCAGCAGCTTAAGTGGGGGGGCGTCCTACAATGAGCAGTTCTTC

abundance: -
j_gene: TRBJ1-5
d_gene: TRBD1
v_gene: TRBV24-1
CDR3aa: CATSVRRQGFQPQHF
CDR3nt: TGTGCCACCAGTGTCAGGAGACAGGGGTTTCAGCCCCAGCATTTT

abundance: -
j_gene: TRBJ2-7
d_gene: TRBD2
v_gene: TRBV7-2
CDR3aa: CASSSAGGTSGYEQYF
CDR3nt: TGTGCCAGCAGCTCCGCGGGGGGGACTAGCGGCTACGAGCAGTACTTC

abundance: -
j_gene: TRBJ2-3
d_gene: TRBD2
v_gene: TRBV7-9
CDR3aa: CASSPRVAGTAGDTQYF
CDR3nt: TGTGCCAGCAGCCCGCGAGTAGCGGGGACCGCGGGTGATACGCAGTATTTT

abundance: -
j_gene: TRBJ1-1
d_gene: -
v_gene: TRBV11-1
CDR3aa: CASSYRTATEAFF
CDR3nt: TGTGCCAGCAGCTACAGGACAGCGACTGAAGCTTTCTTT

abundance: -
j_gene: TRBJ1-1
d_gene: -
v_gene: TRBV15
CDR3aa: CATSRRQEVTEAFF
CDR3nt: TGTGCCACCAGCAGAAGACAGGAGGTGACTGAAGCTTTCTTT

abundance: -
j_gene: TRBJ2-3
d_gene: -
v_gene: TRBV5-5
CDR3aa: CASSLVGLGTDTQYF
CDR3nt: TGTGCCAGCAGCTTGGTTGGACTTGGGACAGATACGCAGTATTTT

abundance: -
j_gene: TRBJ1-5
d_gene: TRBD1
v_gene: TRBV27
CDR3aa: CASSFGTANQPQHF
CDR3nt: TGTGCCAGCAGTTTCGGGACAGCAAATCAGCCCCAGCATTTT

abundance: -
j_gene: TRBJ1-5
d_gene: -
v_gene: TRBV27
CDR3aa: CASSLWATNSNQPQHF
CDR3nt: TGTGCCAGCAGTTTATGGGCGACGAATAGCAATCAGCCCCAGCATTTT

abundance: -
j_gene: TRBJ2-4
d_gene: -
v_gene: TRBV7-9
CDR3aa: CASSKRVPEGAKNIQYF
CDR3nt: TGTGCCAGCAGTAAAAGGGTGCCCGAGGGAGCCAAAAACATTCAGTACTTC

abundance: -
j_gene: TRBJ2-5
d_gene: -
v_gene: TRBV19
CDR3aa: CASSIGPQQETQYF
CDR3nt: TGTGCCAGTAGTATAGGGCCACAACAAGAGACCCAGTACTTC

abundance: -
j_gene: TRBJ1-4
d_gene: TRBD1
v_gene: TRBV5-1
CDR3aa: CASSLGQGDEKLFF
CDR3nt: TGCGCCAGCAGCTTGGGACAGGGGGATGAAAAACTGTTTTTT

abundance: once
j_gene: TRBJ2-3
d_gene: -
v_gene: TRBV12-5
CDR3aa: CASGPGDSPNTQYF
CDR3nt: TGTGCTAGTGGTCCGGGGGACAGCCCCAATACGCAGTATTTT

abundance: -
j_gene: TRBJ1-1
d_gene: TRBD1
v_gene: TRBV13
CDR3aa: CASSIVDRGGTEAFF
CDR3nt: TGTGCCAGCAGCATTGTGGACAGGGGAGGAACTGAAGCTTTCTTT

abundance: -
j_gene: TRBJ1-2
d_gene: TRBD1
v_gene: TRBV29-1
CDR3aa: CSVDRDRTSNYGYTF
CDR3nt: TGCAGCGTCGACAGGGATCGAACCTCCAACTATGGCTACACCTTC